This T cell receptor (beta chain) was sequenced in a study of blood T cell repertoires in COVID-19. Study background: Donors in the United States, Italy and Spain gave samples during acute or convalescent COVID-19.

Methods used by the authors: It was from reference gene primer amplification that nucleated cell counts were estimated. Sequenced by immunoSEQ multiplex PCR; TCRdb stores in-frame clones only, minus some. V and J calls and clone size follow that table, whereas D and trimming were derived from the DNA. The sample carries roughly 110,000 clones, approximately 78% recorded once. Looked up from germline, CDR1 is SGHRS and CDR2 is YFSETQ. The CDR3 totals 15 residues. Trimming took 3 bases from V and 0 from J, leaving 11 bases between them. The clonotype was recovered from a man between 65 and 85 years old with acute or convalescent COVID-19. The sequencing input was peripheral blood. The chain uses TRBV5-1 and TRBJ2-3; no reliable D call. The DNA of the CDR3 is TGCGCCAGCAGCTCTTCACCTAGTAGCACAGATACGCAGTATTTT. Amino acid sequence: CASSSSPSSTDTQYF.